The source of this T cell receptor (beta chain) is a study of blood T cell repertoires in COVID-19. Note on this clone: Within the sample, other DNA sequences also encode this same CDR3.

The protocol was immunoSEQ multiplex PCR, while the TCRdb copy is restricted to in-frame clones and leaves out a portion. The table records hundreds of thousands of clones, 83% of them present only once. Trimming cost V 0 bases and J 4 bases; bases outside gene matches: 3. The length of the CDR3 is 17 residues. Germline V gene lookup returns CDR1 PRHDT and CDR2 FYEKMQ (reference sequence). The sequenced sample consisted of PBMCs or T cells enriched from blood (not recorded which). The J gene is TRBJ2-5, the V gene TRBV13; 15 bases agree with TRBD2. The TCR was taken from a woman between 40 and 50 years old who had been exposed to COVID-19. CDR3 in amino acids: CASSLGRTSGGGETQYF. The CDR3 DNA follows: TGTGCCAGCAGCTTAGGTCGGACTAGCGGGGGGGGAGAGACCCAGTACTTC.